This T cell receptor beta chain is drawn from a study of blood T cell repertoires in COVID-19. In the authors' methods: Reference gene primer amplification gave nucleated cell count estimates. Repertoires were generated with immunoSEQ multiplex PCR, while TCRdb's copy carries only in-frame clones and drops some. V and J calls plus clone size are reproduced from that table; the DNA served to infer D and trimming. Of over 150,000 clones listed, roughly 80% are singletons. Germline-derived CDR1 and CDR2 are MNHEY and SMNVEV (reference sequence). With V trimmed by 2 bases and J by 4 bases, 4 bases remained unmatched. This CDR3 contains 15 residues. Ages ranged from about 18 to 100 years, with residence in about two dozen US areas. Cohort assignment relied on participant-reported clinical history. Recovery among Cohort 3 donors was established by two negative PCRs, clearance, or symptom resolution.

The sequenced sample was PBMCs or T cells enriched from blood (not recorded which). The genes are TRBV27 and TRBJ2-1; TRBD2 aligns across 8 bases. This sequence originates from a woman aged 45-60 years who had recovered from COVID-19. In nucleotides, the CDR3 is TGTGCCAGCAGTTTACAACGGGAGGGTTACAATGAGCAGTTCTTC. It is translated as CASSLQREGYNEQFF.